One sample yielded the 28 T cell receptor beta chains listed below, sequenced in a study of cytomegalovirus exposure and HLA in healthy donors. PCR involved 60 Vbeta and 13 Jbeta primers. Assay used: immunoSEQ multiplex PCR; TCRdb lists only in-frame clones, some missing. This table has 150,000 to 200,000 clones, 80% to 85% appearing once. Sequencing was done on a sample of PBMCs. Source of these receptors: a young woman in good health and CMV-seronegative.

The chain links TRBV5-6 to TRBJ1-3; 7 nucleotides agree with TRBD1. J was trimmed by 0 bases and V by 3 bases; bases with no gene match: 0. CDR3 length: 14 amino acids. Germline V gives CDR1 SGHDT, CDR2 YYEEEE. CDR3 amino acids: CASSWDSSGNTIYF. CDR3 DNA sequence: TGTGCCAGCAGCTGGGACAGCTCTGGAAACACCATATATTTT.

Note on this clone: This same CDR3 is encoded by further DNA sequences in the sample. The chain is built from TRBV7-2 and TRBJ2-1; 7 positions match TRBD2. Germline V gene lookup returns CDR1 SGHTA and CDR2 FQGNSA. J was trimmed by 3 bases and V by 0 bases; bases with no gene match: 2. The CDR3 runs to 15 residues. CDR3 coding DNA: TGTGCCAGCAGCTTAGCCTTAGCGGGCTACAATGAGCAGTTCTTC. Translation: CASSLALAGYNEQFF.

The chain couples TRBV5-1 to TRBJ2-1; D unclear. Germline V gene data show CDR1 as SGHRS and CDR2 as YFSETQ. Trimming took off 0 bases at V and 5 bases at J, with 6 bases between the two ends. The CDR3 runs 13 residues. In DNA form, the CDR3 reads TGCGCCAGCAGCTTGGGCGGAGACAATGAGCAGTTCTTC. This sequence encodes CASSLGGDNEQFF. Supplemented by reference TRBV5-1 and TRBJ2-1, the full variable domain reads KAGVTQTPRYLIKTRGQQVTLSCSPISGHRSVSWYQQTPGQGLQFLFEYFSETQRNKGNFPGRFSGRQFSNSRSEMNVSTLELGDSALYLCASSLGGDNEQFFGPGTRLTVL.

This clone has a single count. The CDR3 protein is CASSLDYYEQYF. In nucleotides, the CDR3 is TGTGCCAGCAGCTTAGACTATTACGAGCAGTACTTC. The V call is TRBV7-9, the J call TRBJ2-7; no definite D call. The CDR3 runs 12 residues. Germline V gives CDR1 SEHNR, CDR2 FQNEAQ (reference sequence). V lost 1 base, J lost 4 bases, and 5 bases lay in between.

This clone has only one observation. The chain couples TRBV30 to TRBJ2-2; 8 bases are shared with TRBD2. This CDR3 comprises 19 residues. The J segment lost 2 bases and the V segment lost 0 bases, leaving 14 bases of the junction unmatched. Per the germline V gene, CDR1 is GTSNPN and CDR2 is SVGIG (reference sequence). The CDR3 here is CAWSVLNGRALGNTGELFF. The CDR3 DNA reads TGTGCCTGGAGTGTACTAAACGGGAGGGCCTTAGGAAACACCGGGGAGCTGTTTTTT.

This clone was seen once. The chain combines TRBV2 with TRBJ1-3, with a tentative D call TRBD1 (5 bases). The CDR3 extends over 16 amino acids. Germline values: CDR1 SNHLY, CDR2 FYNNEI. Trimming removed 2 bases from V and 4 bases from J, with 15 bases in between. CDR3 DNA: TGTGCCAGCAGTGAATTATCGCAATGGACAGGAAACACCATATATTTT. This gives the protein CASSELSQWTGNTIYF.

The CDR3 here is CASSEYNEQFF. DNA for the CDR3: TGTGCCAGCAGCGAGTACAATGAGCAGTTCTTC. The V call is TRBV25-1, the J call TRBJ2-1; D remains ambiguous. This CDR3 region has 11 residues. V was shortened by 6 bases and J by 4 bases, with 4 bases between the two germline ends. Germline lookup yields CDR1 MGHDK and CDR2 SYGVNS.

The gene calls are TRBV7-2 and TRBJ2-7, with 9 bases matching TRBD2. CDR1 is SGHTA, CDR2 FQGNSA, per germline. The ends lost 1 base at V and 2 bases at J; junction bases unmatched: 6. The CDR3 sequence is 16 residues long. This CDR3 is CASSLVLGTSPYEQYV. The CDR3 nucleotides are TGTGCCAGCAGCTTAGTGTTGGGGACTAGCCCCTACGAGCAGTACGTC.

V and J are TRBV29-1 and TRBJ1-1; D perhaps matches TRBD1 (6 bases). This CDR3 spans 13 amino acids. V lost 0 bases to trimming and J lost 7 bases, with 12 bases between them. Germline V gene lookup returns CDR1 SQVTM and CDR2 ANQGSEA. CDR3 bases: TGCAGCGTTGAAGATTACAGGGCTAGTGAAGCTTTCTTT. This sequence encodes CSVEDYRASEAFF. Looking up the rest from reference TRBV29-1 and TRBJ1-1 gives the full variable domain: SAVISQKPSRDICQRGTSLTIQCQVDSQVTMMFWYRQQPGQSLTLIATANQGSEATYESGFVIDKFPISRPNLTFSTLTVSNMSPEDSSIYLCSVEDYRASEAFFGQGTRLTVV.

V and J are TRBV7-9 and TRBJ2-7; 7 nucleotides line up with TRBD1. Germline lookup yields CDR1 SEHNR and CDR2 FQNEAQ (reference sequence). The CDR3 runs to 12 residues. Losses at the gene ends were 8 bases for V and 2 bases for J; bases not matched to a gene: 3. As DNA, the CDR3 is TGTGCCAGCGGACAGGAGACCTACGAGCAGTACTTC. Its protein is CASGQETYEQYF.

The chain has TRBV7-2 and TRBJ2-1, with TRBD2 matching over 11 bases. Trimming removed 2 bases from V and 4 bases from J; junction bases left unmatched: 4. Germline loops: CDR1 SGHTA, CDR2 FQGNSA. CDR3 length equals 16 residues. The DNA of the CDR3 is TGTGCCAGCAGCTTATTAGCGGGAGGGCAGTACAATGAGCAGTTCTTC. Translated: CASSLLAGGQYNEQFF. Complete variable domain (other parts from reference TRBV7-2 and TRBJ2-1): GAGVSQSPSNKVTEKGKDVELRCDPISGHTALYWYRQSLGQGLEFLIYFQGNSAPDKSGLPSDRFSAERTGGSVSTLTIQRTQQEDSAVYLCASSLLAGGQYNEQFFGPGTRLTVL.

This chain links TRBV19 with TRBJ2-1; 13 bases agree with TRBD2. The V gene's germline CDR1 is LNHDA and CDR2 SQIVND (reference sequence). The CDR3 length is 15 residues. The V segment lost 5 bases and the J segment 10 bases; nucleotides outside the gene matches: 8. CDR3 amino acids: CASSLRTSGSGEQFF. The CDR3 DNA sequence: TGTGCCAGTAGTCTTCGGACTAGCGGGAGTGGAGAGCAGTTCTTC.

The CDR3 nucleotides read TGTGCCAGCAGCAAAGCACGCCGGGAGGGGAGCCCCATTAGCACAGATACGCAGTATTTT. Translation gives CASSKARREGSPISTDTQYF. V and J are TRBV21-1 and TRBJ2-3; the D call TRBD2 from the table was never checked on the DNA. TRBV21-1 is deemed a pseudogene. This CDR3 has 20 residues.

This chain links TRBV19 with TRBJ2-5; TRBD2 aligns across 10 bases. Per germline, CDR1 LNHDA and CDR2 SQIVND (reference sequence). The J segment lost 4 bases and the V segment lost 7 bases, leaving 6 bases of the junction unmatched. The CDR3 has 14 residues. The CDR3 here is CASTSSGRLETQYF. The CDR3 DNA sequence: TGTGCCAGTACGTCTAGCGGGAGATTAGAGACCCAGTACTTC.

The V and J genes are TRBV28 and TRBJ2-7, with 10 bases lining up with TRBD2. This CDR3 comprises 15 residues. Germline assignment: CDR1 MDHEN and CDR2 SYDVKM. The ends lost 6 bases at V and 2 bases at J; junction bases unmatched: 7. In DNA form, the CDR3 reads TGTGCCAGCAGGGCTAGCGGGAGAAATACCTACGAGCAGTACGTC. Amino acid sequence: CASRASGRNTYEQYV.

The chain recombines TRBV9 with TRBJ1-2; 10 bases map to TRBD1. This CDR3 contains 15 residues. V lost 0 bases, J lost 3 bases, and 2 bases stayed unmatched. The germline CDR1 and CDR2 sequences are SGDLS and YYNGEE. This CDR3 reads CASSVEGQGYYGYTF. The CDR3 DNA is TGTGCCAGCAGCGTAGAGGGACAGGGGTACTATGGCTACACCTTC.

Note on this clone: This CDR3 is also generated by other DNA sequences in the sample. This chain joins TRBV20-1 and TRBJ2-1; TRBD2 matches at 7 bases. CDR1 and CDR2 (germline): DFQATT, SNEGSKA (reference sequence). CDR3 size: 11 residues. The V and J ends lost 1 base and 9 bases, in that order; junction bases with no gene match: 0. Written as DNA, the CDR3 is TGCAGTGCTAGAGGCGGGGGTGAGCAGTTCTTC. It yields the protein CSARGGGEQFF.

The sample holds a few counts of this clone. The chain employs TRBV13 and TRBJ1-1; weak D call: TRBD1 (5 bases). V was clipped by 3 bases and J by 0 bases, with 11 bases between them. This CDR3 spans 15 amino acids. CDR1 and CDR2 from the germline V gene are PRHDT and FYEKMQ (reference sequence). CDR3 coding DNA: TGTGCCAGCAGCTTCGGGGGGGTGATGAACACTGAAGCTTTCTTT. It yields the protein CASSFGGVMNTEAFF.

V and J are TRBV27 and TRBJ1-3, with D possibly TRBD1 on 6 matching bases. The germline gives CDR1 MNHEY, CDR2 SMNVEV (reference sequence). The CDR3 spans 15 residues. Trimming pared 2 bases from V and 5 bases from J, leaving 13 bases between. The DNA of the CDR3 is TGTGCCAGCAGTTTAGAAGAAGGGGACAGAAACACCATATATTTT. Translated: CASSLEEGDRNTIYF.

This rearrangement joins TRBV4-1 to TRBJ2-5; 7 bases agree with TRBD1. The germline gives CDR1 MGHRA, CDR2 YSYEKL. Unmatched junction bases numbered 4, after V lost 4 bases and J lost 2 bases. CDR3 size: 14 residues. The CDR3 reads CASSLGTAQETQYF. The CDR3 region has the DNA TGCGCCAGCAGCCTCGGGACAGCTCAAGAGACCCAGTACTTC.

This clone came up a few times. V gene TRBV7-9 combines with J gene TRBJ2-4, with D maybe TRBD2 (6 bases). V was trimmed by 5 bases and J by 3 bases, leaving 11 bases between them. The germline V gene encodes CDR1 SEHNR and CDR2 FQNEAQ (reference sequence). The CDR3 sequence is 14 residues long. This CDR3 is CASSLGGNKNIQYF. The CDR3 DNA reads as TGTGCCAGCAGCCTTGGGGGGAACAAAAACATTCAGTACTTC.

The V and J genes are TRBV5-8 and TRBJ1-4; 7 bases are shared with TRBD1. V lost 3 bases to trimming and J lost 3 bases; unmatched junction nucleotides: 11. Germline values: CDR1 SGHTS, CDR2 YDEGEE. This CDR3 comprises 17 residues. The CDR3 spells CASSSSGQSVPNEKLFF. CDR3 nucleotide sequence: TGTGCCAGCAGCTCATCGGGACAGTCCGTACCTAATGAAAAACTGTTTTTT.

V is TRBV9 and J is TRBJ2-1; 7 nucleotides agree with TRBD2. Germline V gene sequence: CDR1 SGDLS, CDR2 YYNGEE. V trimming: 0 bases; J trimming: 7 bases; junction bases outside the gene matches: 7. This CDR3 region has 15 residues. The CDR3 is CASSVAGGVVNEQFF. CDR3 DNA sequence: TGTGCCAGCAGCGTAGCGGGAGGAGTGGTAAATGAGCAGTTCTTC. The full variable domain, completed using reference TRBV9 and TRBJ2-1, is DSGVTQTPKHLITATGQRVTLRCSPRSGDLSVYWYQQSLDQGLQFLIQYYNGEERAKGNILERFSAQQFPDLHSELNLSSLELGDSALYFCASSVAGGVVNEQFFGPGTRLTVL.

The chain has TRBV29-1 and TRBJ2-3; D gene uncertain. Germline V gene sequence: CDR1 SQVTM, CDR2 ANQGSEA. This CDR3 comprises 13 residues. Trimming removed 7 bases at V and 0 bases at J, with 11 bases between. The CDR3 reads CSALVRSTDTQYF. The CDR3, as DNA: TGCAGCGCCTTGGTGAGAAGCACAGATACGCAGTATTTT.

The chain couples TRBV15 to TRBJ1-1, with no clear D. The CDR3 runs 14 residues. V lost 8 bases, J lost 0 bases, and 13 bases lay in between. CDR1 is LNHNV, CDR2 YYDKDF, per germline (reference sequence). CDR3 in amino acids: CATESGGLNTEAFF. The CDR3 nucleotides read TGTGCCACCGAAAGCGGAGGACTGAACACTGAAGCTTTCTTT.

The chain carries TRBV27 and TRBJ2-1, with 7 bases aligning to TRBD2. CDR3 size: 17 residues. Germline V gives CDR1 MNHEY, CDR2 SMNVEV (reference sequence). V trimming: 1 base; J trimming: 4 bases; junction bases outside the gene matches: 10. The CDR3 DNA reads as TGTGCCAGCAGTTTATTAGGTGCTAGCGGAGTTTACAATGAGCAGTTCTTC. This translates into CASSLLGASGVYNEQFF.

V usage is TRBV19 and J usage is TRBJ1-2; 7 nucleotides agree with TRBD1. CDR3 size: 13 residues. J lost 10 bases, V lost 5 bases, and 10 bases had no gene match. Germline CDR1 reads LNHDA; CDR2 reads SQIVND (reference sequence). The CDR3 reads CASSARDSAYYTF. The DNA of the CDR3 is TGTGCCAGTAGTGCCAGGGACAGCGCCTACTACACCTTC.

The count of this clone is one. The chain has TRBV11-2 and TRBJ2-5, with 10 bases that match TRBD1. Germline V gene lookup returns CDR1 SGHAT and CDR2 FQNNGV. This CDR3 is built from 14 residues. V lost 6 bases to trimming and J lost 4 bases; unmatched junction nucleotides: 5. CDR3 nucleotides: TGTGCCAGCAGATCAGGACAGGGGGGAGAGACCCAGTACTTC. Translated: CASRSGQGGETQYF.